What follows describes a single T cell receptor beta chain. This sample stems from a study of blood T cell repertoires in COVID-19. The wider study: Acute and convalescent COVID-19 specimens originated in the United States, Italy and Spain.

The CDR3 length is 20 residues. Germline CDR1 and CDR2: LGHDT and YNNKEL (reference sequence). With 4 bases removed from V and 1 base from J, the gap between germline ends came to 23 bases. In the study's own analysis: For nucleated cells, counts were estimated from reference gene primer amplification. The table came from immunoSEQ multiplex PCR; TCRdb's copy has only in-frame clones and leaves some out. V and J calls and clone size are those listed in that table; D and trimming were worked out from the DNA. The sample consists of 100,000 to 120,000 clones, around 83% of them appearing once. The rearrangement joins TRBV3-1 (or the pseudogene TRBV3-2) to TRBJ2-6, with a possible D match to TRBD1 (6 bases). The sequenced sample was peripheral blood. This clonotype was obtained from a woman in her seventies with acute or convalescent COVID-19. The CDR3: CASSPEGRTVGASGANVLTF. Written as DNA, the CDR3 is TGTGCCAGCAGCCCCGAAGGAAGGACAGTAGGGGCGTCTGGGGCCAACGTCCTGACTTTC.